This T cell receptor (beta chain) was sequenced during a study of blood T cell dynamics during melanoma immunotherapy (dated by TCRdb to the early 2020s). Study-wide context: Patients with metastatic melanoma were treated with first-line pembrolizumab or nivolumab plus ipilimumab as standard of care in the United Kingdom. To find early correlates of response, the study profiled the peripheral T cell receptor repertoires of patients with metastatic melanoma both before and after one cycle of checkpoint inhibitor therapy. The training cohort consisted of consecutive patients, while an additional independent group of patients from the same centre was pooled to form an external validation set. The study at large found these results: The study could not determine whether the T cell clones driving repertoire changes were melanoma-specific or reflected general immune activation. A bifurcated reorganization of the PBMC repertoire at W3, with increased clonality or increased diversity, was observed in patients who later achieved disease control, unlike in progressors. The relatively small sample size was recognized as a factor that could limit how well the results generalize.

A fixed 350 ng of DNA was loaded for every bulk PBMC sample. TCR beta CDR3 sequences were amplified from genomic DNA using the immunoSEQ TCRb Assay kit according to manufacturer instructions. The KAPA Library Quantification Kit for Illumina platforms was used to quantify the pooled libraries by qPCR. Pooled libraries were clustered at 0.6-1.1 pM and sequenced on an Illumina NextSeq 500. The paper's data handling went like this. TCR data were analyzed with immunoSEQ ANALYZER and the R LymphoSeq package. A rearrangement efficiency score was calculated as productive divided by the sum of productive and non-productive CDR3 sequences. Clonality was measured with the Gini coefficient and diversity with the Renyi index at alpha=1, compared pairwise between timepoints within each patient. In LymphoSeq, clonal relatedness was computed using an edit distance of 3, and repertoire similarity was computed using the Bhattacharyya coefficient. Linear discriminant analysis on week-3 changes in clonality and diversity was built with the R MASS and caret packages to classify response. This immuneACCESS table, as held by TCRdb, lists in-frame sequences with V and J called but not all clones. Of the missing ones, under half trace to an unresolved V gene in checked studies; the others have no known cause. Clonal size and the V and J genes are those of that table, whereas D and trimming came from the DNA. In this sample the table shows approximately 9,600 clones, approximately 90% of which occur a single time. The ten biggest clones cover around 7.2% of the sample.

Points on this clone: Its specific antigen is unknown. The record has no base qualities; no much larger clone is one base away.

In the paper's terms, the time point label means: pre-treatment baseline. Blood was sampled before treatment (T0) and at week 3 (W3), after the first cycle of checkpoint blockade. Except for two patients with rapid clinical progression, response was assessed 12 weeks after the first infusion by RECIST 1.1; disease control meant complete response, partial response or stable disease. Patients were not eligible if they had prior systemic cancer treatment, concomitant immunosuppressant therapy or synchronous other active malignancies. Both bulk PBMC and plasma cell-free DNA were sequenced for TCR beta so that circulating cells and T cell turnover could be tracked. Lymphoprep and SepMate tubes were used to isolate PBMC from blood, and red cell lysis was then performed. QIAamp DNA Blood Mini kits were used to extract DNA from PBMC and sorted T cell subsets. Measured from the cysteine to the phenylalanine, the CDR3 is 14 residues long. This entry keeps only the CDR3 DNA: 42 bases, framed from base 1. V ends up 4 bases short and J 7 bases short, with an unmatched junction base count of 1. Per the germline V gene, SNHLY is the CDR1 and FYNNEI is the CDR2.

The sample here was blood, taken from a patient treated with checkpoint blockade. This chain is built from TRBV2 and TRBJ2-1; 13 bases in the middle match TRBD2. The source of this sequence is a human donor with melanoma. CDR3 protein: CASSVTSGRNEQFF. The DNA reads TGTGCCAGCAGTGTGACTAGCGGGAGGAATGAGCAGTTCTTC.